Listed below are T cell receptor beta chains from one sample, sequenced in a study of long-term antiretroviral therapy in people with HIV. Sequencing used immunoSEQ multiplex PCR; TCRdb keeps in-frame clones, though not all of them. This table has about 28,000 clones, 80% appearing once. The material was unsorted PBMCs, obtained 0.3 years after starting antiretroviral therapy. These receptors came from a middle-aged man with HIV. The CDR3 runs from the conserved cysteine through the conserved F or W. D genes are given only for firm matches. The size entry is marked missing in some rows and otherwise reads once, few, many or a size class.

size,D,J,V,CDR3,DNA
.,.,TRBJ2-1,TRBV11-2,CASSLTLDSEQFF,TGTGCCAGCAGCTTAACCCTGGACAGCGAGCAGTTCTTC
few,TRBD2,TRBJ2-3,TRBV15,CATGVRGEGDTQYF,TGTGCCACCGGGGTTCGGGGGGAGGGAGATACGCAGTATTTT
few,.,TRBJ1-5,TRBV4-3,CASSQDWTEYSNQPQHF,TGCGCCAGCAGCCAAGATTGGACAGAGTATAGCAATCAGCCCCAGCATTTT
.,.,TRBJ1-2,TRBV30,CAYFYAGAQLRGYTF,TGTGCCTACTTCTACGCGGGGGCGCAATTAAGAGGCTACACCTTC
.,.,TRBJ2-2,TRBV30,CAWRPFSNTGELFF,TGTGCCTGGCGACCGTTTTCGAACACCGGGGAGCTGTTTTTT
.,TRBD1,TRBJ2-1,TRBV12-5,CASGRDSHNEQFF,TGTGCTAGTGGTCGGGACAGCCACAATGAGCAGTTCTTC
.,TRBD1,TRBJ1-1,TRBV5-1,CASSFGYTGTGNTEAFF,TGCGCCAGCAGCTTTGGATACACCGGGACAGGGAACACTGAAGCTTTCTTT
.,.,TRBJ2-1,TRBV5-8,CASSAGVFDRANEQFF,TGTGCCAGCAGCGCGGGGGTGTTCGACAGGGCCAATGAGCAGTTCTTC
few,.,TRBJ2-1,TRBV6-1,CASSELMAIRHNEQFF,TGTGCCAGCAGTGAATTGATGGCAATACGGCACAATGAGCAGTTCTTC
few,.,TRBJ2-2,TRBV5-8,CASSLMGATGELFF,TGTGCCAGCAGCTTGATGGGGGCTACCGGGGAGCTGTTTTTT
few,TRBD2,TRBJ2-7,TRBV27,CASSWRGGYEQYF,TGTGCCAGCAGTTGGCGGGGGGGCTACGAGCAGTACTTC
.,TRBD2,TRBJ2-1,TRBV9,CASSVGLAGVGTESYNEQFF,TGTGCCAGCAGCGTTGGGCTAGCGGGAGTGGGGACGGAGTCCTACAATGAGCAGTTCTTC
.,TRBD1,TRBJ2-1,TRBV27,CASTFYRGREQFF,TGTGCCAGCACCTTCTACAGGGGACGTGAGCAGTTCTTC
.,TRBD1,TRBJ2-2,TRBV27,CASKRGQGYTGELFF,TGTGCCAGCAAACGGGGACAGGGGTACACCGGGGAGCTGTTTTTT
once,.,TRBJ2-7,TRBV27,CASSLVRGHYEQYF,TGTGCCAGCAGTTTAGTCAGGGGCCACTACGAGCAGTACTTC